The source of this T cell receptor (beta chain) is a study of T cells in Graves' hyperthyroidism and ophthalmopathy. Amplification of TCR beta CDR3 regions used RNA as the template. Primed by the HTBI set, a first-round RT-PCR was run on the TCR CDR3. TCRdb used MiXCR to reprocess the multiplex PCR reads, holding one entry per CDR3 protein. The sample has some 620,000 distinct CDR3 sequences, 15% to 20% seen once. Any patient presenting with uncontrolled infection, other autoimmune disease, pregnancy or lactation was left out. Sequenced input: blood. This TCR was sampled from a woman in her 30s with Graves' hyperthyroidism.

The CDR3 coding sequence is TGCGCCAGCAGCCAAGATGAGGGGTCACCCCTCCACTTT. As protein: CASSQDEGSPLHF. The rearrangement links TRBV4-3 to TRBJ1-6; D is perhaps TRBD1 (5 bases). Deletions cut 0 bases from V and 10 bases from J, with 7 bases between. From germline, CDR1 is LGHNA and CDR2 YSLEER. The CDR3 is made up of 13 amino acids.